This T cell receptor (beta chain) was documented in a study of T cells in Graves' hyperthyroidism and ophthalmopathy. Looking at the study overall: Pretreatment peripheral blood was obtained at initial diagnosis.

The germline V and J ends were trimmed by 2 bases and 1 base, with 8 bases remaining between them. The germline gives CDR1 SEHNR, CDR2 FQNEAQ (reference sequence). The CDR3 length is 14 residues. This clonotype was seen more than once but under ten times. Amplification yielded TCR beta CDR3 regions, with RNA transcripts as the source. The HTBI primer set served for first-round RT-PCR of the TCR CDR3. TCRdb analysed the multiplex PCR reads with MiXCR anew, one entry per CDR3 protein. The sample consists of fewer than 200,000 distinct CDR3 sequences, about 18% of them appearing once. The chain joins TRBV7-9 to TRBJ2-5; D is unclear. Material for sequencing was blood. The sequence came from a woman between 50 and 59 years old with Graves' hyperthyroidism. CDR3 amino acids: CASSLQWGQETQYF. The CDR3 nucleotides read TGTGCCAGCAGCTTACAGTGGGGCCAAGAGACCCAGTACTTC.